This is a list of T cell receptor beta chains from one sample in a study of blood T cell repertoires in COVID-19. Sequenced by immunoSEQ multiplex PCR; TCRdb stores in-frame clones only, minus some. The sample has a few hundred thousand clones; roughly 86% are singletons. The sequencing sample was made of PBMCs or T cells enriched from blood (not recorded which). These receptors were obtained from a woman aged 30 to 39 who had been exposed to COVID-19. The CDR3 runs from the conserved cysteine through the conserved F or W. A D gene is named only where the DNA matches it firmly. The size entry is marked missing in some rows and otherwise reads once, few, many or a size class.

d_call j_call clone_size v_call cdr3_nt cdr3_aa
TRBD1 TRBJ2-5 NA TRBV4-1 TGCGCCAGCAGCCTACAGGGGGCGGGAGAGACCCAGTACTTC CASSLQGAGETQYF
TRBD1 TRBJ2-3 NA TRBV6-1 TGTGCCAGCAGTGACCTCAGGGGGCAGGCAGATACGCAGTATTTT CASSDLRGQADTQYF
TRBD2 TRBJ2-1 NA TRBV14 TGTGCCAGCAGCCAAGGGTTATCGGGGACTAGGAACTACAAGAGGCCCAATGAGCAGTTCTTC CASSQGLSGTRNYKRPNEQFF
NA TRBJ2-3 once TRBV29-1 TGCAGCGTTGACAGCAGGAACACAGATACGCAGTATTTT CSVDSRNTDTQYF
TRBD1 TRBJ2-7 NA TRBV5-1 TGCGCCAGCAGCGATGGACAGGGGGGAGGCGAGCAGTACTTC CASSDGQGGGEQYF
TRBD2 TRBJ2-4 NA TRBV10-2 TGCGCCATTCGGACTAGCGGGCCTGTCTTCATTCAGTACTTC CAIRTSGPVFIQYF
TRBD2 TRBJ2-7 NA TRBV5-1 TGCGCCAGCAGCTCGGGACTAGCGGGACCCTACGAGCAGTACTTC CASSSGLAGPYEQYF
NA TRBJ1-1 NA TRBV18 TGTGCCAGCTCACCAATACAGAACACTGAAGCTTTCTTT CASSPIQNTEAFF
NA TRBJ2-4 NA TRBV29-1 TGCAGCGTGCTTAGTGGAGCCAAAAACATTCAGTACTTC CSVLSGAKNIQYF
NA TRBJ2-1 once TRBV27 TGTGCCAGCAGTTTTCAGGCAGCCTACAATGAGCAGTTCTTC CASSFQAAYNEQFF
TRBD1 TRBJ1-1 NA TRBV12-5 TGTGCTAGTGGTTCACCCGGGACAGGGGTGAACACTGAAGCTTTCTTT CASGSPGTGVNTEAFF
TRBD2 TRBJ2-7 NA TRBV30 TGTGCCTGGAAGCGGGGACTAGTTTCCGAGCAGTACTTC CAWKRGLVSEQYF
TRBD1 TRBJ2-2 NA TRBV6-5 TGTGCCAGCACGGGACAGAAGAACACCGGGGAGCTGTTTTTT CASTGQKNTGELFF
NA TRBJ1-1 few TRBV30 TGTGCCTGGATATCGGCCAGGGTCTATAGATTGAACACTGAAGCTTTCTTT CAWISARVYRLNTEAFF
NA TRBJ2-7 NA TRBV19 TGTGCCAGTAGGCCTCCTAACTCCTACGAGCAGTACTTC CASRPPNSYEQYF
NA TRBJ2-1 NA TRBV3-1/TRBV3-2 TGTGCCAGCAGCCAAGTTTCCTCCAATGAGCAGTTCTTC CASSQVSSNEQFF
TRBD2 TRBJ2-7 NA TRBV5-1 TGCGCCAGCAGCATCGGGACTAGCGGCTACGAGCAGTACTTC CASSIGTSGYEQYF
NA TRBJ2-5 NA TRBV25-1 TGTGCCAGCAGTGAATGGGGAGGCAGCGGACTCCAAGAGACCCAGTACTTC CASSEWGGSGLQETQYF
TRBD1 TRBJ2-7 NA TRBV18 TGTGCCAGCTCGCTAGGGACAGCCGCCTACGAGCAGTACTTC CASSLGTAAYEQYF
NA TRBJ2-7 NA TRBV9 TGTGCCAGCAGCGTAGCCACAGACTACGAGCAGTACTTC CASSVATDYEQYF
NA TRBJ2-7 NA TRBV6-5 TGTGCCAGCAGTTACTCTACCAGGGTTCAATTCTACGAGCAGTACTTC CASSYSTRVQFYEQYF
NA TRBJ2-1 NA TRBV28 TGTGCCAGCAGGTACGAAATGGGAGTCTACAATGAGCAGTTCTTC CASRYEMGVYNEQFF
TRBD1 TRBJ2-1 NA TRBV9 TGTGCCAGCAGCCCTCGACAGGGACCTACTCAAGAGCAGTTCTTC CASSPRQGPTQEQFF
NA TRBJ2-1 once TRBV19 TGTGCCAGTAGTGGAGGAAGGGTGGTCCTCCACAATGAGCAGTTCTTC CASSGGRVVLHNEQFF
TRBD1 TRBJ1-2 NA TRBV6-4 TGTGCCAGCAGTCCAACCCAGGGGGCAGCTGGCTACACCTTC CASSPTQGAAGYTF
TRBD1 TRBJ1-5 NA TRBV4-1 TGCGCCAGCAGCCAAGAACTTCCGGCAGGGGGGAATCAGCCCCAGCATTTT CASSQELPAGGNQPQHF
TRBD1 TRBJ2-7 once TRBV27 TGTGCCAGTTATCCGCCCGGGACAGGGTCCTACGAGCAGTACTTC CASYPPGTGSYEQYF